Presented here are 19 T cell receptor beta chains from one specimen sequenced in a study of response to subunit inactivated influenza vaccine. TCRdb fed the RT-PCR reads into MiXCR, producing one record per CDR3 protein. The table has under 550,000 distinct CDR3 sequences, around 7.9% seen once; the top ten hold around 14%. Sequenced here: PBMCs from blood, sampled roughly 24 months after vaccination. The receptor set was obtained from a man between 50 and 69 years old who received an inactivated influenza vaccine.

The chain uses TRBV20-1 and TRBJ2-5; 7 positions agree with TRBD1. Germline loops: CDR1 DFQATT, CDR2 SNEGSKA (reference sequence). The V and J ends lost 6 bases and 4 bases, in that order; junction bases with no gene match: 11. This CDR3 spans 14 amino acids. The CDR3 loop is CSAPGQVVLETQYF. The CDR3 DNA sequence: TGCAGTGCCCCCGGACAGGTTGTGTTAGAGACCCAGTACTTC.

The V call is TRBV5-6, the J call TRBJ1-4; 7 nucleotides agree with TRBD1. Unmatched junction bases numbered 10, after V lost 3 bases and J lost 8 bases. The germline V gene has CDR1 SGHDT and CDR2 YYEEEE. This CDR3 has 15 residues. Here the CDR3 DNA reads TGTGCCAGCAGCTGGAAGGGGACAGTTACCGAAAAACTGTTTTTT. Protein sequence: CASSWKGTVTEKLFF.

This clonotype showed up many times. The chain recombines TRBV25-1 with TRBJ1-3; 7 bases map to TRBD1. CDR1 is MGHDK and CDR2 is SYGVNS in the germline V gene. The CDR3 runs to 19 residues. V lost 10 bases, J lost 0 bases, and 21 bases stayed unmatched. The CDR3 coding sequence is TGTGCCAATCCACCCCCCTTAGACAGGGTATTTCCCTCTGGAAACACCATATATTTT. Its translation is CANPPPLDRVFPSGNTIYF.

This clonotype was counted between two and nine times. The CDR3 loop is CASSVQGAWDTEAFF. As DNA, the CDR3 is TGTGCCAGCAGCGTACAGGGGGCATGGGACACTGAAGCTTTCTTT. This chain connects TRBV5-4 to TRBJ1-1, with TRBD1 matching over 9 bases. V lost 4 bases and J lost 3; bases outside the gene matches: 7. Looked up from germline, CDR1 is SGHNT and CDR2 is YYREEE (reference sequence). This CDR3 contains 15 residues.

This clonotype appeared a few times. The chain has TRBV12-3 or TRBV12-4 and TRBJ2-3; D perhaps matches TRBD2 (6 bases). The CDR3 totals 16 residues. Trimming shortened V by 4 bases and J by 0 bases, and 14 bases separated the two germline ends. The CDR3 DNA is TGTGCCAGCAGTTCGGATCGGGGGATTAGCACAGATACGCAGTATTTT. It encodes CASSSDRGISTDTQYF.

The J gene is TRBJ1-2, the V gene TRBV24-1; D is undetermined. Trimming removed 3 bases from V and 14 bases from J, with 18 bases in between. In germline, CDR1 is KGHDR, CDR2 SFDVKD. CDR3 length equals 13 residues. CDR3 protein: CATSDRLGRGDTF. CDR3 nucleotide sequence: TGTGCCACCAGTGATCGGCTCGGACGGGGAGATACCTTC.

This clonotype has a handful of counts. The V call is TRBV29-1, the J call TRBJ1-2; 10 nucleotides align to TRBD1. Germline V lookup: CDR1 SQVTM, CDR2 ANQGSEA. The junction had 4 bases not matched to a gene; V was cut back by 3 bases and J by 3 bases. This CDR3 comprises 14 residues. The CDR3 bases are TGCAGCGTTGAGGCGACAGGGGGCGACTATGGCTACACCTTC. Protein product: CSVEATGGDYGYTF.

This clonotype was seen a handful of times. The V and J genes are TRBV20-1 and TRBJ2-2; D assignment may be TRBD1 or TRBD2 (5 bases each). The CDR3 length is 18 residues. Per germline, CDR1 DFQATT and CDR2 SNEGSKA (reference sequence). V dropped 1 base and J dropped 0 bases, with 18 bases sitting between them. The CDR3 region is CSARGSGTVESNTGELFF. The CDR3 DNA follows: TGCAGTGCTAGAGGCTCCGGGACGGTGGAGTCGAACACCGGGGAGCTGTTTTTT.

This clonotype was seen a handful of times. The chain carries TRBV4-3 and TRBJ2-3; TRBD2 is a possible D gene (5 bases). CDR1 LGHNA and CDR2 YSLEER come from the germline V gene. The V end lost 1 base, the J end lost 3 bases, and 14 bases lay between the germline ends. The CDR3 runs 16 residues. CDR3 in amino acids: CASSQGTSPHTDTQYF. The CDR3, as DNA: TGCGCCAGCAGCCAAGGGACTTCACCCCATACAGATACGCAGTATTTT.

The table lists this clonotype with a few counts. The chain joins TRBV2 to TRBJ1-1; 7 bases match TRBD1. V lost 6 bases, J lost 0 bases, and 4 bases stayed unmatched. Germline CDR1 and CDR2: SNHLY and FYNNEI. The CDR3 has 14 amino acids. CDR3 sequence: CASRLDRMNTEAFF. The CDR3 region has the DNA TGTGCCAGCAGATTGGACAGGATGAACACTGAAGCTTTCTTT.

Regarding this clonotype: This sequence may be a read error, since a much larger clone differs from it by one base. This chain connects TRBV12-3 or TRBV12-4 to TRBJ2-5; D might be TRBD2 (5 bases). This CDR3 is built from 13 residues. V lost 1 base to trimming and J lost 5 bases, with 8 bases between them. CDR3 in amino acids: CASSLVRRETQYF. The CDR3, as DNA: TGTGCCAGCAGTTTAGTCAGGAGGGAGACCCAGTACTTC.

This clonotype was seen ten or more times. J is TRBJ1-5 and V is TRBV10-3, with D maybe TRBD1 (5 bases). Germline CDR1 reads ENHRY; CDR2 reads SYGVKD. The V end lost 4 bases, the J end lost 16 bases, and 14 bases lay between the germline ends. This CDR3 has 11 amino acids. DNA of the CDR3: TGTGCCATCAGTGGAGGGGAAGTTATCCATTTT. Its protein is CAISGGEVIHF.

This clonotype was picked up a small number of times. The chain links TRBV7-2 to TRBJ2-7, with D uncertain. The germline V and J ends were trimmed by 5 bases and 7 bases, with 21 bases remaining between them. The CDR3 has 15 residues. Germline assignment: CDR1 SGHTA and CDR2 FQGNSA. CDR3 loop: CASSPSGVLGWEQYF. The CDR3, as DNA: TGTGCCAGCAGCCCTAGTGGGGTTCTGGGGTGGGAGCAGTACTTC.

V usage is TRBV29-1 and J usage is TRBJ2-6; no clear D. This CDR3 has 15 residues. The germline gives CDR1 SQVTM, CDR2 ANQGSEA. The V end was cut by 6 bases, the J end by 0 bases, with 12 bases between. As DNA, the CDR3 is TGCAGCGTGGAAACAAGGGACTCTGGGGCCAACGTCCTGACTTTC. Protein: CSVETRDSGANVLTF.

This clonotype occurred a few times. The chain combines TRBV9 with TRBJ2-4, with D possibly TRBD2 on 5 matching bases. Germline CDR1 SGDLS, CDR2 YYNGEE. Trimming removed 4 bases from V and 6 bases from J, with 14 bases in between. This CDR3 region has 14 residues. The CDR3 DNA follows: TGTGCCAGCAGCCCACGGGTAGGGAGAAACATTCAGTACTTC. This encodes CASSPRVGRNIQYF.

This clonotype has ten or more counts. The V gene is TRBV4-3, the J gene TRBJ1-2, with D perhaps TRBD1 (5 bases). The CDR3 totals 13 residues. Germline V CDR1 and CDR2: LGHNA, YSLEER. Trimming pared 1 base from V and 5 bases from J, leaving 8 bases between. The CDR3 DNA reads as TGCGCCAGCAGCCAAGGCAGGGAGTATGGCTACACCTTC. This encodes CASSQGREYGYTF.

With regard to this clonotype: A much larger clone sits a single nucleotide away, making a read error possible. V usage is TRBV20-1 and J usage is TRBJ1-2; 7 nucleotides match TRBD1. The CDR3 length is 20 residues. Germline lookup yields CDR1 DFQATT and CDR2 SNEGSKA (reference sequence). The junction had 23 bases not matched to a gene; V was cut back by 3 bases and J by 1 base. The CDR3 nucleotides read TGCAGTGCTAGCCCTCTTCCTGTTCCCCCTTCGACAGGGATTAACTATGGCTACACCTTC. Translated: CSASPLPVPPSTGINYGYTF.

At least ten counts were recorded for this clonotype. The chain recombines TRBV9 with TRBJ1-6; 8 bases align to TRBD1. Germline V gene sequence: CDR1 SGDLS, CDR2 YYNGEE. The junction had 4 bases not matched to a gene; V was cut back by 2 bases and J by 6 bases. The CDR3 covers 15 residues. The CDR3 DNA reads TGTGCCAGCAGCGTCCGGACAGGGTTTAATTCACCCCTCCACTTT. This translates into CASSVRTGFNSPLHF.

This clonotype was seen repeatedly, ten times or more. The rearrangement links TRBV28 to TRBJ1-3, with no clear D. Germline CDR1 and CDR2: MDHEN and SYDVKM. V lost 3 bases and J lost 5, with 8 bases in between. CDR3 length: 13 residues. CDR3 DNA sequence: TGTGCCAGCAGTTTCAGGCCCCGAAACACCATATATTTT. Translating gives CASSFRPRNTIYF.